The entry below gives a single TCR beta chain sequence along with its context. Its antigen remains unknown. The PCR used 60 Vbeta and 13 Jbeta primers. Assay used: immunoSEQ multiplex PCR; TCRdb lists only in-frame clones, some missing. The sample holds around 150,000 clones, around four fifths seen once. This sample stems from a study of cytomegalovirus exposure and HLA in healthy donors. Findings and caveats of the study: In vitro, three CMV-associated chains proved specific for CMV antigens. An Asian-associated ancestry cluster reportedly showed fewer N-insertions than the approximately 660-donor mean in a later analysis.

The CDR3 loop spans 13 amino acids. V was pared by 6 bases and J by 0 bases, with 9 bases between. Germline V gene lookup returns CDR1 MDHEN and CDR2 SYDVKM. The clonotype was recovered from a girl between 2 and 10 years old in good health and CMV-seropositive. The chain combines TRBV28 with TRBJ2-7, with unresolved D. Sequencing was done on a sample of PBMCs. CDR3 coding DNA: TGTGCCAGCAGGGCAACGCCCTCCTACGAGCAGTACTTC. Residues: CASRATPSYEQYF.